These 8 T cell receptor beta chains share one sample of origin, sequenced in a study of blood T cell repertoires in COVID-19. Sequencing was performed with immunoSEQ multiplex PCR; in TCRdb, only in-frame clones are kept and a portion is missing. The sample lists about 270,000 clones, about four fifths seen once, with around 5.4% in the top ten. Sequencing input: peripheral blood. The receptor set was obtained from a man older than 75 with acute or convalescent COVID-19.

The J gene is TRBJ2-2, the V gene TRBV5-1; 13 bases line up with TRBD2. The CDR3 has 17 residues. Germline CDR1 and CDR2: SGHRS and YFSETQ. J lost 2 bases, V lost 4 bases, and 5 bases had no gene match. CDR3 residues: CASSPGTSGINTGELFF. The CDR3 DNA reads TGCGCCAGCAGCCCGGGGACTAGCGGGATAAACACCGGGGAGCTGTTTTTT. Variable domain in full (rest from reference TRBV5-1 and TRBJ2-2): KAGVTQTPRYLIKTRGQQVTLSCSPISGHRSVSWYQQTPGQGLQFLFEYFSETQRNKGNFPGRFSGRQFSNSRSEMNVSTLELGDSALYLCASSPGTSGINTGELFFGEGSRLTVL.

The V call is TRBV6-5, the J call TRBJ2-7, with D hard to call. The germline gives CDR1 MNHEY, CDR2 SVGAGI. With 7 bases removed from V and 2 bases from J, the gap between germline ends came to 15 bases. This CDR3 region has 14 residues. This CDR3 is CASNVRSSTYEQYF. In nucleotides, the CDR3 is TGTGCCAGCAACGTACGGAGCAGCACCTACGAGCAGTACTTC.

This clone has just a few counts. V is TRBV9 and J is TRBJ2-2; 8 bases line up with TRBD1. The CDR3 contains 15 residues. The ends lost 1 base at V and 6 bases at J; junction bases unmatched: 5. Germline CDR1 and CDR2: SGDLS and YYNGEE. In DNA, the CDR3 is TGTGCCAGCAGCGTATGGGACAGGAGCCCCGGGGAGCTGTTTTTT. It yields the protein CASSVWDRSPGELFF.

This clone was seen more than once but under ten times. This chain joins TRBV10-3 and TRBJ2-5; 8 nucleotides agree with TRBD1. The ends lost 7 bases at V and 1 base at J; junction bases unmatched: 2. The length of the CDR3 is 13 residues. Germline V gives CDR1 ENHRY, CDR2 SYGVKD. CDR3 DNA: TGTGCCATCAAAGGGACAGGCCAAGAGACCCAGTACTTC. Protein sequence: CAIKGTGQETQYF.

The chain couples TRBV5-1 to TRBJ2-5; D call uncertain. The CDR3 extends over 11 amino acids. Trimming took off 4 bases at V and 3 bases at J, with 4 bases between the two ends. Germline-derived CDR1 and CDR2 are SGHRS and YFSETQ. CDR3: CASSEEETQYF. The CDR3, as DNA: TGCGCCAGCAGCGAGGAAGAGACCCAGTACTTC.

The chain links TRBV5-1 to TRBJ2-3; 9 nucleotides agree with TRBD1. CDR3 length: 15 residues. CDR1 and CDR2 (germline): SGHRS, YFSETQ. V lost 1 base, J lost 3 bases, and 3 bases stayed unmatched. CDR3 sequence (DNA): TGCGCCAGCAGCTTGACCGGGACAGGGACAGATACGCAGTATTTT. As protein: CASSLTGTGTDTQYF.

The J gene is TRBJ2-1, the V gene TRBV19, with 14 bases aligning to TRBD2. The germline V gene has CDR1 LNHDA and CDR2 SQIVND (reference sequence). The CDR3 length is 15 residues. J lost 8 bases, V lost 1 base, and 1 base had no gene match. CDR3 amino acids: CASSIGLAGGDEQFF. CDR3 nucleotide sequence: TGTGCCAGTAGTATAGGACTAGCGGGAGGGGATGAGCAGTTCTTC. Complete variable domain (other parts from reference TRBV19 and TRBJ2-1): DGGITQSPKYLFRKEGQNVTLSCEQNLNHDAMYWYRQDPGQGLRLIYYSQIVNDFQKGDIAEGYSVSREKKESFPLTVTSAQKNPTAFYLCASSIGLAGGDEQFFGPGTRLTVL.

The chain joins TRBV2 to TRBJ1-6, with a possible D match to TRBD1 (5 bases). The germline CDR1 and CDR2 sequences are SNHLY and FYNNEI. The CDR3 runs 18 residues. V was trimmed by 0 bases and J by 0 bases, leaving 12 bases between them. CDR3 nucleotides: TGTGCCAGCAGTGAAGCCAGGCTGGGGGGCTCCTATAATTCACCCCTCCACTTT. Protein: CASSEARLGGSYNSPLHF.